This section outlines one TCR beta chain sequence together with its context. The antigen this receptor binds is unknown. The sample holds no much larger clone one base away, and base qualities are not on file. The data belong to a study of human T cells and chemical hapten exposure (TCRdb year 2021). As for the study more broadly: The libraries were sequenced as a pool, and the TCR yield per sample differed mostly because of small variations in library volumes within the pool. Both TCR alpha and TCR beta chains were sequenced from each blood RNA sample. Peripheral blood TCR repertoire changes were tracked in vivo in alopecia patients during primary and secondary sensitization to the hapten diphenylcyclopropenone (DPC).

Library generation was performed with RACE. Instrument used: NextSeq 500. During library preparation, unique molecular identifiers were attached to individual cDNA molecules so that TCRs could be counted quantitatively and reproducibly. For the original study's pipeline: The median number of TCRs per sample was roughly 94,000, ranging from about 23,224 to 690,600. V, J and CDR3 annotation of the TCR reads was performed with the Decombinator software suite. Every sample was subsampled to the same number of TCRs (28,000) for the PS versus PT1 abundance plots. Expanded TCRs were defined as absent before sensitization and observed at least eight times at the 2-week time point. The raw public reads went through TCRdb reprocessing: fastp at Q25, MiXCR clone calling, in-frame beta chains kept. CDR3 protein duplicates are merged, each entry listing the most common genes and DNA. None of the V and J calls come from the authors' own analysis; TCRdb made them. Here the sample has 35,000 to 50,000 distinct CDR3 sequences; 4.3% occur a single time. Jointly, the top ten make up about 1.6% of the sample.

The CDR3 runs 16 amino acids, cysteine and phenylalanine included. Only CDR3 DNA is held: 48 bases, read in frame from base 1. Trimming accounts for 1 base at V and 0 bases at J, while the number of junction bases matched to no gene is 9. From the germline V gene (reference sequence), CDR1 is GTSNPN and CDR2 is SVGIG. Overall study results and their limits: DPC sensitization did not change how many TCRs were above 1 in 1000 frequency, and no evidence was found of alterations in global repertoire structure. After repeated subsampling, changes were observed in the strength of the expansion versus patch-test correlation and in the threshold at which the correlation became significant.

The meaning of the sample's time point label: healthy volunteer bleed at 2 weeks. Total RNA was extracted from unfractionated whole blood collected in Tempus Blood RNA tubes. A few healthy volunteers acted as controls for TCR sequencing and had blood drawn at day 0, 2 weeks and 6 weeks. The TCR comes from a female donor in good health. Some clones in this sample may be carry-over from other donors' samples. The chain employs TRBV30 and TRBJ2-7, and 7 junction bases match TRBD1. Sequenced input: whole blood. At the DNA level, the sequence is TGTGCCTGGAGTGGACCAGGACAGGTGAGCTCCTACGAGCAGTACTTC. This translates into CAWSGPGQVSSYEQYF.